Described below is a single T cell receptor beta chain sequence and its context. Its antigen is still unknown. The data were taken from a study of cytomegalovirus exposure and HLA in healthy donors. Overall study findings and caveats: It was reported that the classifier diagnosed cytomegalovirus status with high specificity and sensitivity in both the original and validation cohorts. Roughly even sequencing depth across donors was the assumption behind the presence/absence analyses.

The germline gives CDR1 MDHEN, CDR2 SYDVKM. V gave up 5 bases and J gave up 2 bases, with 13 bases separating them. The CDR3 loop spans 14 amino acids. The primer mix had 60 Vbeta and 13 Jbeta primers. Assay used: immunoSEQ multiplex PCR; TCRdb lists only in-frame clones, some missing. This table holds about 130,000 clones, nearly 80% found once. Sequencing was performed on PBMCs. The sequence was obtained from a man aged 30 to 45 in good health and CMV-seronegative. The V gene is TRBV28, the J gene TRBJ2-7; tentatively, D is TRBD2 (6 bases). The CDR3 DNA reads TGTGCCAGCAGTCCCGGGACTGTGACCTACGAGCAGTACTTC. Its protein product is CASSPGTVTYEQYF.